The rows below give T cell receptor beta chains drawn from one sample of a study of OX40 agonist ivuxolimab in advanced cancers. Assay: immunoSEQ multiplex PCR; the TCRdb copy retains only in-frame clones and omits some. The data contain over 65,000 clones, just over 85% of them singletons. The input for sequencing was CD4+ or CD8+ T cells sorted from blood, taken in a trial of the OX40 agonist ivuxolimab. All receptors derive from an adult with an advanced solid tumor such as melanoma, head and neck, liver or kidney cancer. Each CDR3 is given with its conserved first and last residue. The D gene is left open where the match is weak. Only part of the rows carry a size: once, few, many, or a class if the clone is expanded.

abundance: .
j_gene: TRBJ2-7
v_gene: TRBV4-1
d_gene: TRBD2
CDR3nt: TGCGCCAGCAGCCAAGATCGACTAGCTGGCTACGAGCAGTACTTC
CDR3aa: CASSQDRLAGYEQYF

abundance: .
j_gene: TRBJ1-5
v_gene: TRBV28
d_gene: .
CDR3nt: TGTGCCAGCACCACTCGGAATCAGCCCCAGCATTTT
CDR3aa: CASTTRNQPQHF

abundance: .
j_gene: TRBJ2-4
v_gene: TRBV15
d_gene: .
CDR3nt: TGTGCCACCAGCAGAGGGGGGGCCGGTGACATTCAGTACTTC
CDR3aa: CATSRGGAGDIQYF

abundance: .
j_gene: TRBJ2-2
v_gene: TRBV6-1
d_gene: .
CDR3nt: TGTGCCAGCAGTGAAATGGGGACCGGGGAGCTGTTTTTT
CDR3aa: CASSEMGTGELFF

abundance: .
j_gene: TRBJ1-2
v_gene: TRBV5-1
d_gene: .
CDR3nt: TGCGCCAGCAGCTGGGAATTGGGGGGAATAAGCTATGGCTACACCTTC
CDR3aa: CASSWELGGISYGYTF

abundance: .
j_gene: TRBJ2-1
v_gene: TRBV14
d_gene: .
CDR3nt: TGTGCCAGCAGCCAGTCGGGCAGGGTTCCCTACAATGAGCAGTTCTTC
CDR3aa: CASSQSGRVPYNEQFF

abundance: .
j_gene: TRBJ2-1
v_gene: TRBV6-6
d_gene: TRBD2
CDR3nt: TGTGCCAGCAGCCGCACGACTAGCGCGACGAAAGATGAGCAGTTCTTC
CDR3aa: CASSRTTSATKDEQFF

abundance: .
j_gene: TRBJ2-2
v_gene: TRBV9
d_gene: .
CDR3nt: TGTGCCAGCAGCGTCTTAACCAACACCGGGGAGCTGTTTTTT
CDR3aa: CASSVLTNTGELFF

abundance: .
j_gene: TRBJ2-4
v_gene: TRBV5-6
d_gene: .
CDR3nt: TGTGCCAGCAGCCCTAGCTGGGCCAAAAACATTCAGTACTTC
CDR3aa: CASSPSWAKNIQYF

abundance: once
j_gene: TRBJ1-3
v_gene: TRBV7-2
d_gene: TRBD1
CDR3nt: TGTGCCAGCAGCTTAGACAGGGGGGCTGGAAACACCATATATTTT
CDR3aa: CASSLDRGAGNTIYF

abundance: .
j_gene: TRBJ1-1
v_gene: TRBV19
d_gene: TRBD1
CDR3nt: TGTGCCAGTAGTCGGGGAGCGGGGACAGTCAACACTGAAGCTTTCTTT
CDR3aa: CASSRGAGTVNTEAFF

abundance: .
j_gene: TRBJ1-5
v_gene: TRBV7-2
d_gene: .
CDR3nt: TGTGCCAGCAGCCTCGATCTGAATCAGCCCCAGCATTTT
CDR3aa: CASSLDLNQPQHF

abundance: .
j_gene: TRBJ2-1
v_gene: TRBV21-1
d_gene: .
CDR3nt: TGTGCCAGCTGCGGGGGTCCCATAAGCTCCTACAATGAGCAGTTCTTC
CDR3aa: CASCGGPISSYNEQFF

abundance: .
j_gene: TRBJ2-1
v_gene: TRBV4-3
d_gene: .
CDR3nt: TGCGCCAGCAGCCGAGAACAGGAGGAATACAATGAGCAGTTCTTC
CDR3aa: CASSREQEEYNEQFF

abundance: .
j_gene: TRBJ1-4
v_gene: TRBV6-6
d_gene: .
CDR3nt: TGTGCCAGCAGACCGGGACAAACTAATGAAAAACTGTTTTTT
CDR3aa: CASRPGQTNEKLFF

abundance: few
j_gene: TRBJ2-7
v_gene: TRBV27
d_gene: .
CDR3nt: TGTGCCAGCAGTTCGGGACTCAACTCCTACGAGCAGTACTTC
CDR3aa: CASSSGLNSYEQYF

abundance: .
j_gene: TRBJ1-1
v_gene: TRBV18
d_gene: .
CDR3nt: TGTGCCAGCTCACCGGAAATCCAGAACACTGAAGCTTTCTTT
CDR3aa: CASSPEIQNTEAFF

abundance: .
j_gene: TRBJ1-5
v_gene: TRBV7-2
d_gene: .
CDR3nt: TGTGCCAGCAGCTCACCCGGTCAGCCCCAGCATTTT
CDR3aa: CASSSPGQPQHF

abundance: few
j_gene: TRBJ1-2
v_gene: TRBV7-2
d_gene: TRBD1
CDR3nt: TGTGCCAGCAGCCAGGGACAGGGCGATGGCTACACCTTC
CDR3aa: CASSQGQGDGYTF

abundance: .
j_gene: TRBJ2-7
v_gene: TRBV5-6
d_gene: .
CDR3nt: TGTGCCAGCAGCTTGAACCGGGGCTCCTACGAGCAGTACTTC
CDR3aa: CASSLNRGSYEQYF

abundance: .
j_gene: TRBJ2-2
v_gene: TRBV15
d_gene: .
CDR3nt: TGTGCCACCAGCAGAGATACGCTAGCGTCGAACACCGGGGAGCTGTTTTTT
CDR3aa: CATSRDTLASNTGELFF

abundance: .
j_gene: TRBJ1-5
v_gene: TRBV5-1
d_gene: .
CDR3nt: TGCGCCAGCAGCTTGGAGGTAGATCAGCCCCAGCATTTT
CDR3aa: CASSLEVDQPQHF

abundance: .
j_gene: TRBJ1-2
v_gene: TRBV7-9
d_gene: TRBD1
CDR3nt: TGTGCCAGCATGAGACAGGGACTGAGTATGGACTACACCTTC
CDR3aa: CASMRQGLSMDYTF

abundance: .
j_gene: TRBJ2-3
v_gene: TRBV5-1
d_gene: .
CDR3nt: TGCGCCAGCAGCTTGTTAGGGGAAGATACGCAGTATTTT
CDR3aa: CASSLLGEDTQYF

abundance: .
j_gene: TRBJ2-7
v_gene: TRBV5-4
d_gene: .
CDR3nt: TGTGCCAGCAGCTTGCGGGGGCACGAATACGAGCAGTACTTC
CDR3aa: CASSLRGHEYEQYF

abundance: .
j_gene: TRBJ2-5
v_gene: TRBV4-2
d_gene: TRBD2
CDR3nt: TGTGCCAGCAGCCGGGGGACTAGCGGGGAGGAGACCCAGTACTTC
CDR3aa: CASSRGTSGEETQYF

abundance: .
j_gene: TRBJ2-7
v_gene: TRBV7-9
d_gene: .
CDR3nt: TGTGCCAGCAGTGGATATTACGAGCAGTACTTC
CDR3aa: CASSGYYEQYF

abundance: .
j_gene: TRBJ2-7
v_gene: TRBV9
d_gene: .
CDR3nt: TGTGCCAGCAGCGTAATGGGGTCCACCTACGAGCAGTACTTC
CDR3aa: CASSVMGSTYEQYF

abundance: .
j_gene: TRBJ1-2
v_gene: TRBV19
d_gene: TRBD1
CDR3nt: TGTGCCAGTATGGGGCCGGGACAGGGGAACTATGGCTACACCTTC
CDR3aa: CASMGPGQGNYGYTF

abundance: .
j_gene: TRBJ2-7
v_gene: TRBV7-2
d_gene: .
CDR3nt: TGTGCCAGCAGCTTAGAGTCAGGAGTCAGCTCCTACGAGCAGTACTTC
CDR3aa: CASSLESGVSSYEQYF

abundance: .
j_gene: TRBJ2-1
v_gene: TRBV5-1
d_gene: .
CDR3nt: TGCGCCAGCAGCCGTAGACAGGACAATGAGCAGTTCTTC
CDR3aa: CASSRRQDNEQFF

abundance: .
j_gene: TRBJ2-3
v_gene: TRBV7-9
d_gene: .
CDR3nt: TGTGCCAGCCACCATGGGGGGCTTCGGACAGATACGCAGTATTTT
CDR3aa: CASHHGGLRTDTQYF

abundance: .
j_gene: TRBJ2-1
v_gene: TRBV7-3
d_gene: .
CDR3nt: TGTGCCAGCAGCTTAACGTCTGGGCTGCCCTACAATGAGCAGTTCTTC
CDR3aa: CASSLTSGLPYNEQFF

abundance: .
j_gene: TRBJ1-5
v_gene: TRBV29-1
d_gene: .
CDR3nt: TGCAGCGTTGGGGGGGGCAGCAATCAGCCCCAGCATTTT
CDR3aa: CSVGGGSNQPQHF

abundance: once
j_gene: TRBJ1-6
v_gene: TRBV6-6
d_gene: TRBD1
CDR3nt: TGTGCCAGCAGTTATACCGGGACAGTTTCTTCACCCCTCCACTTT
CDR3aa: CASSYTGTVSSPLHF

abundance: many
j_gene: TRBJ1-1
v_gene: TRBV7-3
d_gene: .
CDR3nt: TGTGCCAGCAGCTTAACGGCGACCACTGAAGCTTTCTTT
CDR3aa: CASSLTATTEAFF

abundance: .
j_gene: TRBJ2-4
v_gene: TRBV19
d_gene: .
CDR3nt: TGTGCCAGTAGCACCGGGACGCGGAACATTCAGTACTTC
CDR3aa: CASSTGTRNIQYF